The 28 T cell receptor beta chains given below trace back to one sample, sequenced in a study of blood T cell repertoires in COVID-19. Repertoires were generated with immunoSEQ multiplex PCR, while TCRdb's copy carries only in-frame clones and drops some. The sample holds hundreds of thousands of clones, more than 75% seen once. The material sequenced was peripheral blood. The receptors come from a human donor in a cohort sampled during active COVID-19.

The genes are TRBV30 and TRBJ2-7; D might be TRBD1 (6 bases). Trimming took off 5 bases at V and 2 bases at J, with 13 bases between the two ends. CDR3 length equals 13 residues. Germline V CDR1 and CDR2: GTSNPN, SVGIG (reference sequence). The CDR3 spells CAWQSGVPYEQYF. CDR3 nucleotide sequence: TGTGCCTGGCAGTCAGGGGTACCCTACGAGCAGTACTTC.

The V and J genes are TRBV4-2 and TRBJ1-2; D not certain. Trimming took 4 bases from V and 7 from J, leaving 10 bases between them. This CDR3 comprises 12 residues. Per germline, CDR1 LGHNA and CDR2 YNFKEQ. The CDR3 sequence: CASSRTRSGYTF. For the CDR3, the DNA is TGTGCCAGCAGCCGAACTCGATCTGGCTACACCTTC.

V and J are TRBV30 and TRBJ2-1; 7 bases line up with TRBD1. The CDR3 is made up of 13 amino acids. V lost 0 bases and J lost 4; bases outside the gene matches: 0. Germline V gene sequence: CDR1 GTSNPN, CDR2 SVGIG (reference sequence). The CDR3 spells CAWSVGQYNEQFF. CDR3 DNA: TGTGCCTGGAGTGTGGGACAGTACAATGAGCAGTTCTTC.

This sequence joins TRBV6-1 and TRBJ2-7; perhaps TRBD2 as D (5 bases). The V gene lost 2 bases and the J gene lost 2 bases, with 10 bases spanning the gap. Germline V gene data show CDR1 as MNHNS and CDR2 as SASEGT. The CDR3 runs to 14 residues. The CDR3 DNA follows: TGTGCCAGCAGTGAAATAGGGAGAGCCTACGAGCAGTACTTC. Translation: CASSEIGRAYEQYF.

The rearrangement uses TRBV7-3 and TRBJ1-5, with D hard to call. Trimming left V 1 base short and J 6 bases short, with 7 bases between. The CDR3 is 13 amino acids. The germline V gene encodes CDR1 SGHTA and CDR2 FQGTGA. The CDR3 sequence is CASSLNGGQPQHF. The CDR3 coding sequence is TGTGCCAGCAGCTTAAACGGAGGTCAGCCCCAGCATTTT.

This chain uses TRBV6-1 with TRBJ2-7; D is perhaps TRBD2 (6 bases). Looked up from germline, CDR1 is MNHNS and CDR2 is SASEGT. This CDR3 contains 12 residues. Trimming cost V 2 bases and J 12 bases, with 14 bases left between them. CDR3 protein: CASSEFFWDSYF. DNA of the CDR3: TGTGCCAGCAGTGAATTCTTCTGGGACTCGTACTTC.

The chain recombines TRBV14 with TRBJ2-2; TRBD1 matches at 7 bases. The CDR3 has 16 amino acids. V dropped 5 bases and J dropped 4; count of bases not matched to a gene: 10. The germline V gene encodes CDR1 SGHDN and CDR2 FVKESK. As DNA, the CDR3 is TGTGCCAGCAGCAATTCCCCTAACAGGGGCACCGGGGAGCTGTTTTTT. It encodes CASSNSPNRGTGELFF.

The gene calls are TRBV15 and TRBJ2-2; tentative D call: TRBD1 (6 bases). Deletions cut 0 bases from V and 7 bases from J, with 12 bases between. Germline V CDR1 and CDR2: LNHNV, YYDKDF (reference sequence). The CDR3 covers 15 residues. CDR3 protein: CATSRDYRVSGELFF. CDR3 bases: TGTGCCACCAGCAGAGATTACAGGGTTAGCGGGGAGCTGTTTTTT.

CDR3 coding DNA: TGTGCCAGTATGGGGACAGGGAGGCGGCTCCTGAACGAGCAGTACTTC. This encodes CASMGTGRRLLNEQYF. V and J are TRBV19 and TRBJ2-7; 9 nucleotides align to TRBD1. Germline CDR1 reads LNHDA; CDR2 reads SQIVND (reference sequence). The CDR3 sequence is 16 residues long. The trim removed 7 bases at V and 5 bases at J, leaving 15 bases unmatched.

V usage is TRBV27 and J usage is TRBJ2-5; the match to TRBD2 covers 10 bases. CDR1 and CDR2 (germline): MNHEY, SMNVEV (reference sequence). The V gene end was trimmed by 3 bases and the J gene end by 5 bases; junction bases not matched to a gene: 12. This CDR3 spans 17 amino acids. This chain's CDR3 is CASSLSRLAGVSETQYF. CDR3 nucleotides: TGTGCCAGCAGTTTGTCGCGGCTAGCGGGAGTGAGTGAGACCCAGTACTTC.

V gene TRBV11-3 combines with J gene TRBJ2-1; possible D gene TRBD1, 7 bases. Trimming took off 5 bases at V and 2 bases at J, with 22 bases between the two ends. The CDR3 extends over 18 amino acids. Germline V gives CDR1 SGHNT, CDR2 YENEEA. The CDR3 DNA follows: TGTGCCAGCAGCACCGTCTTCCAGGGGGACTCTCCCTACAATGAGCAGTTCTTC. Its protein is CASSTVFQGDSPYNEQFF.

The rearrangement links TRBV4-1 to TRBJ2-7; 12 bases are a match to TRBD2. Germline-derived CDR1 and CDR2 are MGHRA and YSYEKL. J was trimmed by 4 bases and V by 2 bases; bases with no gene match: 15. The CDR3 consists of 19 residues. The CDR3 loop reads CASSQLGLAGGFLRYEQYF. CDR3 coding DNA: TGCGCCAGCAGCCAACTTGGGCTAGCGGGAGGGTTTCTGCGGTACGAGCAGTACTTC.

The table lists this clone with a few counts. This chain joins TRBV30 and TRBJ1-6; D is undetermined. The germline V gene encodes CDR1 GTSNPN and CDR2 SVGIG (reference sequence). Between the trimmed V and J ends, which lost 1 base and 0 bases, there was a span of 10 bases. The CDR3 has 16 amino acids. This chain's CDR3 is CAWSETLSSYNSPLHF. The DNA of the CDR3 is TGTGCCTGGAGTGAGACTTTGAGCTCCTATAATTCACCCCTCCACTTT.

Of note for this clone: Compared with germline, one end of the junction differs, possibly owing to a read error. Other DNA sequences in this specimen translate into the identical CDR3. V and J are TRBV19 and TRBJ1-2; D is undetermined. The germline V gene encodes CDR1 LNHDA and CDR2 SQIVND (reference sequence). CDR3 size: 14 residues. The CDR3: CASSLTGRYYGYTF. As DNA, the CDR3 is TGTGCCAGTAGTCTGACCGGGAGGTACTATGGCTACACCTTT.

J is TRBJ2-7 and V is TRBV3-1 (or the pseudogene TRBV3-2); D is perhaps TRBD1 (5 bases). Germline CDR1 is LGHDT and CDR2 is YNNKEL (reference sequence). V was cut by 4 bases and J by 0 bases, with 10 bases left in between. The CDR3 is made up of 14 amino acids. CDR3 in DNA: TGTGCCAGCAGCCCTAGACAGCTCTCCTACGAGCAGTACTTC. This sequence encodes CASSPRQLSYEQYF.

V is TRBV7-2 and J is TRBJ1-1, with 7 bases identical to TRBD1. From germline, CDR1 is SGHTA and CDR2 FQGNSA. CDR3 length: 14 amino acids. The ends lost 5 bases at V and 2 bases at J; junction bases unmatched: 5. CDR3 nucleotides: TGTGCCAGCAGCCCAAGGGACAGTAACACTGAAGCTTTCTTT. Translated, it gives CASSPRDSNTEAFF.

Written as DNA, the CDR3 is TGTGCCTGGAGTGTGAGACAGTCCCTTGGAAACACCATATATTTT. This encodes CAWSVRQSLGNTIYF. The J gene is TRBJ1-3, the V gene TRBV30, with a tentative D call TRBD1 (5 bases). Germline CDR1 and CDR2: GTSNPN and SVGIG (reference sequence). This CDR3 spans 15 amino acids. V dropped 0 bases and J dropped 3 bases, with 12 bases sitting between them.

CDR3 coding DNA: TGTGCCAGCAGCTTCGGGAGTTCGAATGAGCAGTTCTTC. The encoded protein is CASSFGSSNEQFF. The chain joins TRBV9 to TRBJ2-1, with D perhaps TRBD2 (6 bases). CDR1 is SGDLS, CDR2 YYNGEE, per germline. The CDR3 is 13 residues long. The V and J ends lost 4 bases and 7 bases respectively, with 12 bases between them.

V and J are TRBV19 and TRBJ1-1; TRBD1 aligns across 7 bases. V was clipped by 5 bases and J by 1 base; unmatched bases: 7. CDR1 and CDR2 from the germline V gene are LNHDA and SQIVND (reference sequence). The CDR3 sequence is 15 residues long. In nucleotides, the CDR3 is TGTGCCAGTAGTGACACAGGGGATACGAACACTGAAGCTTTCTTT. Its translation: CASSDTGDTNTEAFF. The full variable domain, rest sourced from reference TRBV19 and TRBJ1-1, is DGGITQSPKYLFRKEGQNVTLSCEQNLNHDAMYWYRQDPGQGLRLIYYSQIVNDFQKGDIAEGYSVSREKKESFPLTVTSAQKNPTAFYLCASSDTGDTNTEAFFGQGTRLTVV.

This clone occurred once. This chain joins TRBV19 and TRBJ2-1; D remains unclear. This CDR3 contains 13 residues. Per germline, CDR1 LNHDA and CDR2 SQIVND (reference sequence). The V end lost 5 bases, the J end lost 6 bases, and 11 bases lay between the germline ends. The CDR3 region is CASSRFPGNEQFF. The CDR3 DNA sequence: TGTGCCAGTAGTCGATTTCCGGGCAATGAGCAGTTCTTC.

The CDR3 spells CASSPQGADEKLFF. The CDR3, as DNA: TGTGCCAGCTCACCACAGGGGGCGGATGAAAAACTGTTTTTT. The V call is TRBV18, the J call TRBJ1-4; TRBD1 agrees at 7 bases. CDR1 is KGHSH, CDR2 LQKENI, per germline. Trimming at V came to 1 base and at J to 6 bases, leaving 2 bases not matched to a gene. This CDR3 is built from 14 residues.

CDR3 nucleotide sequence: TGTGCCAGCAGCTTCCATGGGGGCGATGAGACCCAGTACTTC. Its protein is CASSFHGGDETQYF. V and J are TRBV25-1 and TRBJ2-5; tentatively, D is TRBD1 (6 bases). The germline V gene encodes CDR1 MGHDK and CDR2 SYGVNS. V lost 6 bases and J lost 5, with 16 bases in between. The CDR3 totals 14 residues. The variable domain in full, completed from reference TRBV25-1 and TRBJ2-5, reads EADIYQTPRYLVIGTGKKITLECSQTMGHDKMYWYQQDPGMELHLIHYSYGVNSTEKGDLSSESTVSRIRTEHFPLTLESARPSHTSQYLCASSFHGGDETQYFGPGTRLLVL.

This chain joins TRBV10-2 and TRBJ1-2; maybe TRBD1 (6 bases). CDR1 and CDR2 from the germline V gene are WSHSY and SAAADI. The CDR3 runs to 13 residues. Trimming stripped 7 bases from V and 7 bases from J, with 16 bases between. The CDR3 DNA sequence: TGCGCCAGCAATCTCCAGGCCAGGGGTGGCTACACCTTC. Translated, it gives CASNLQARGGYTF.

V gene TRBV5-1 combines with J gene TRBJ2-1, with 7 positions matching TRBD2. The V segment lost 0 bases and the J segment 4 bases; nucleotides outside the gene matches: 7. The germline V gene has CDR1 SGHRS and CDR2 YFSETQ. The CDR3 has 16 amino acids. The CDR3 sequence is CASSLEASGTYNEQFF. In nucleotides, the CDR3 is TGCGCCAGCAGCTTGGAGGCTAGCGGAACATACAATGAGCAGTTCTTC.

The rearrangement links TRBV2 to TRBJ2-7, with TRBD2 identical over 11 bases. V dropped 4 bases and J dropped 4; count of bases not matched to a gene: 3. Germline V gene sequence: CDR1 SNHLY, CDR2 FYNNEI. The CDR3 is 14 amino acids. CDR3 bases: TGTGCCAGCAGTGTCCCTAGCGGGGGGTACGAGCAGTACTTC. It is translated as CASSVPSGGYEQYF.

This sequence joins TRBV9 and TRBJ2-3; the match to TRBD2 covers 8 bases. Germline-derived CDR1 and CDR2 are SGDLS and YYNGEE. The J segment lost 2 bases and the V segment lost 3 bases, leaving 8 bases of the junction unmatched. The CDR3 is 16 residues long. For the CDR3, the DNA is TGTGCCAGCAGCGGGATAGCGGGATCCTTCACAGATACGCAGTATTTT. Its translation: CASSGIAGSFTDTQYF. Variable domain in full (rest from reference TRBV9 and TRBJ2-3): DSGVTQTPKHLITATGQRVTLRCSPRSGDLSVYWYQQSLDQGLQFLIQYYNGEERAKGNILERFSAQQFPDLHSELNLSSLELGDSALYFCASSGIAGSFTDTQYFGPGTRLTVL.

V is TRBV6-4 and J is TRBJ2-1; tentatively, D is TRBD2 (5 bases). The CDR3 is 14 residues long. Trimming took off 4 bases at V and 6 bases at J, with 13 bases between the two ends. The germline V gene encodes CDR1 MRHNA and CDR2 SNTAGT. CDR3 bases: TGTGCCAGCAGTGGGGAGTCCTGGGGCAATGAGCAGTTCTTC. Encoded protein: CASSGESWGNEQFF.

This clone has only a few counts. The rearrangement joins TRBV5-4 to TRBJ2-7, with TRBD1 matching 7 bases. The ends lost 0 bases at V and 2 bases at J; junction bases unmatched: 5. Germline V gives CDR1 SGHNT, CDR2 YYREEE (reference sequence). This CDR3 has 15 residues. This chain's CDR3 is CASSLAGDRAYEQYF. The CDR3 DNA reads TGTGCCAGCAGCTTGGCTGGGGACAGAGCCTACGAGCAGTACTTC. Complete variable domain (other parts from reference TRBV5-4 and TRBJ2-7): ETGVTQSPTHLIKTRGQQVTLRCSSQSGHNTVSWYQQALGQGPQFIFQYYREEENGRGNFPPRFSGLQFPNYSSELNVNALELDDSALYLCASSLAGDRAYEQYFGPGTRLTVT.